Listed below are T cell receptor beta chains from one sample, sequenced in a study of blood T cell repertoires in COVID-19. Data came from immunoSEQ multiplex PCR; TCRdb stores just in-frame clones and leaves some out. Among about 370,000 clones, 70% to 90% were seen once, and the ten largest hold approximately 3%. Sequencing was carried out using peripheral blood. These receptors all stem from a woman aged 30 to 39 with COVID-19, enrolled during active disease. The conserved cysteine and the conserved F or W are not part of the CDR3 here. Each record gives: J gene, V gene, CDR3 protein.

TRBJ2-1 TRBV18 ASSPLTSGTYNEQF
TRBJ2-3 TRBV4-1 ASSPLWDRGVTDTQY
TRBJ2-3 TRBV6-2/TRBV6-3 ASSYSGPSGVGDTQY
TRBJ1-2 TRBV4-1 ASSPGQLNYGYT
TRBJ1-1 TRBV12-5 ASGRGQGWFPEAF
TRBJ2-1 TRBV27 ASSFVSGRGYNEQF
TRBJ1-1 TRBV19 ASRDSLNTEAF
TRBJ1-1 TRBV5-1 ASSAVAGGGQGYEAF
TRBJ2-1 TRBV29-1 SVRRGYNEQF
TRBJ2-3 TRBV6-4 ASSDSRGGGADTQY
TRBJ2-1 TRBV5-1 ASSRTGPEQF
TRBJ2-7 TRBV5-4 ASSSMTSGGV
TRBJ2-7 TRBV20-1 SAWSSYEQY
TRBJ1-4 TRBV6-1 ASSEANSNEKLF
TRBJ2-7 TRBV5-4 ASSLGDSQNSYEQY
TRBJ2-7 TRBV19 ASSPGQGFYEQY
TRBJ1-3 TRBV29-1 SVAQDNSGNTIY
TRBJ1-1 TRBV2 ARGGPQKGEAF
TRBJ1-2 TRBV4-2 ASSQGDRDRVLEF
TRBJ1-5 TRBV5-4 ASSRGSTRINQPQH
TRBJ1-3 TRBV4-3 ASSQQVSGNTIY
TRBJ1-1 TRBV4-3 ASSTREGSDTEAF
TRBJ1-4 TRBV5-6 ASSTTGVATNEKLF